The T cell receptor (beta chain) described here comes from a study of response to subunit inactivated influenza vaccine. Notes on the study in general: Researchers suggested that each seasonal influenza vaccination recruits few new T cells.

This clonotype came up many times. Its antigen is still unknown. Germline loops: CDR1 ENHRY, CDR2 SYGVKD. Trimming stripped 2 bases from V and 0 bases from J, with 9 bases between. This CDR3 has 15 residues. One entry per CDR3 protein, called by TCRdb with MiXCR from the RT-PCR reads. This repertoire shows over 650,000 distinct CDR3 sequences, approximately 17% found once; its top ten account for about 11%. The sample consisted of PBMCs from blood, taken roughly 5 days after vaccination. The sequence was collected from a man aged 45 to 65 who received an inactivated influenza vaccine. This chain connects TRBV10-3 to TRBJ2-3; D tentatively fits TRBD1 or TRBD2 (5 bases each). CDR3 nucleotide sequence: TGTGCCATCAGTGAGAACGGGGCTAGCACAGATACGCAGTATTTT. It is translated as CAISENGASTDTQYF.